Detailed here is one T cell receptor beta chain. What it recognizes is unknown. These gene names are mouse names. The DNA ends 4 residues before the CDR3 does, and the rest of the CDR3 is filled in from the germline J gene. This same CDR3 is encoded by further DNA sequences in the sample. This entry is derived from a study of CD8+ T cells in alopecia areata. As for the study in general: Transfer of skin from roughly 6-12-month-old C3H/HeJ graft donors with spontaneous alopecia was made to 7-10-week-old female C3H/HeJ mice.

Cells that came from pooled cutaneous lymph nodes were sorted using CD4, CD8alpha, NKG2D, NKG2ACE and other markers. Extracted from the samples, RNA was reverse transcribed into cDNA to serve as the sequencing template. Data came from immunoSEQ multiplex PCR; TCRdb stores just in-frame clones and leaves some out. There are 250,000 or so clones in the sample, none observed a single time. Germline trimming cut 4 bases from V and 2 bases from J; bases unmatched to any gene: 2. This CDR3 has 14 amino acids. Per the germline V gene, CDR1 is LGHNA and CDR2 is YNLKQL (reference sequence). General study points: Shared TCR sequences were less clear between patients than in mice, possibly partly from HLA diversity. Lesional tissue from the scalp (especially in alopecia totalis/universalis) showed higher clonality than normal scalp. Sequencing of scalp samples also includes resident alphabeta T cells from normal skin.

The specimen sequenced was CD4+ T cells sorted from a lymph node. V and J are TRBV5 and TRBJ2-5; 8 bases fit TRBD2. This clonotype was obtained from a C3H/HeJ mouse with alopecia areata. The strain is characterized by the MHC haplotype H2-k. The covered CDR3 bases are TGTGCCAGCAGCCCCTGGGGGGCCCAAGAC. Its translation is CASSPWGAQD. The full CDR3 protein is CASSPWGAQDTQYF.